Presented here are 10 T cell receptor beta chains from one specimen sequenced in a study of blood T cell repertoires in COVID-19. Only in-frame clones appear in the TCRdb table, and some are missing; sequencing was by immunoSEQ multiplex PCR. This table has about 73,000 clones, 80% to 90% appearing once. Material: peripheral blood. Receptor source: a man older than 75 with acute or convalescent COVID-19.

The chain couples TRBV7-9 to TRBJ1-1, with 8 bases fitting TRBD1. The CDR3 runs to 15 residues. Germline trimming cut 2 bases from V and 5 bases from J; bases unmatched to any gene: 7. Per the germline V gene, CDR1 is SEHNR and CDR2 is FQNEAQ (reference sequence). The CDR3 loop reads CASSLPWTGRTEAFF. The DNA for the CDR3 is TGTGCCAGCAGCTTACCGTGGACAGGGCGTACTGAAGCTTTCTTT.

The chain is built from TRBV24-1 and TRBJ1-1; 10 bases fit TRBD1. Germline trimming cut 8 bases from V and 3 bases from J; bases unmatched to any gene: 8. The length of the CDR3 is 15 residues. Germline CDR1 reads KGHDR; CDR2 reads SFDVKD. The CDR3 nucleotides are TGTGCCACCATGAAGGGTGGACAGGGGGACACTGAAGCTTTCTTT. Translated: CATMKGGQGDTEAFF.

This chain links TRBV14 with TRBJ1-2; the D gene is possibly TRBD1 (5 bases). CDR1 and CDR2 from the germline V gene are SGHDN and FVKESK. The germline V and J ends were trimmed by 3 bases and 2 bases, with 13 bases remaining between them. The CDR3 sequence is 15 residues long. The CDR3 coding sequence is TGTGCCAGCAGCCAGGTTCAGGGCTGGAACTATGGCTACACCTTC. Amino acids: CASSQVQGWNYGYTF.

The chain employs TRBV7-8 and TRBJ1-1; D is ambiguous. The CDR3 extends over 14 amino acids. V was trimmed by 6 bases and J by 8 bases, leaving 19 bases between them. The germline V gene encodes CDR1 SGHVS and CDR2 FQNEAQ. The CDR3: CASRRDLMVTEAFF. In nucleotides, the CDR3 is TGTGCCAGCAGGCGTGATCTCATGGTGACAGAAGCTTTCTTT. The full variable domain, rest sourced from reference TRBV7-8 and TRBJ1-1, is GAGVSQSPRYKVAKRGQDVALRCDPISGHVSLFWYQQALGQGPEFLTYFQNEAQLDKSGLPSDRFFAERPEGSVSTLKIQRTQQEDSAVYLCASRRDLMVTEAFFGQGTRLTVV.

This clone was observed once. The chain couples TRBV3-1 (or the pseudogene TRBV3-2) to TRBJ2-3, with 8 bases identical to TRBD2. V trimming: 4 bases; J trimming: 3 bases; junction bases outside the gene matches: 3. This CDR3 spans 14 amino acids. Germline CDR1 is LGHDT and CDR2 is YNNKEL (reference sequence). The CDR3 is CASSPGGGTDTQYF. CDR3 bases: TGTGCCAGCAGCCCCGGGGGGGGGACAGATACGCAGTATTTT.

The V call is TRBV19, the J call TRBJ1-1; 7 nucleotides agree with TRBD1. CDR1 LNHDA and CDR2 SQIVND come from the germline V gene (reference sequence). With V trimmed by 5 bases and J by 2 bases, 2 bases remained unmatched. The CDR3 loop spans 13 amino acids. As DNA, the CDR3 is TGTGCCAGTAGTTGGGACAGAAACACTGAAGCTTTCTTT. Its translation is CASSWDRNTEAFF.

This chain uses TRBV19 with TRBJ1-3; 8 bases line up with TRBD1. V dropped 8 bases and J dropped 4; count of bases not matched to a gene: 7. Looked up from germline, CDR1 is LNHDA and CDR2 is SQIVND (reference sequence). The length of the CDR3 is 14 residues. CDR3 protein: CASASGTGGNTIYF. CDR3 nucleotide sequence: TGTGCCAGTGCTTCCGGGACAGGCGGAAACACCATATATTTT.

The chain links TRBV20-1 to TRBJ2-1; D is ambiguous. CDR1 is DFQATT and CDR2 is SNEGSKA in the germline V gene (reference sequence). The V and J ends lost 3 bases and 6 bases respectively, with 15 bases between them. The CDR3 extends over 14 amino acids. CDR3 sequence (DNA): TGCAGTGCTAGTTCCACTGATCCCCGCAATGAGCAGTTCTTC. Amino acids: CSASSTDPRNEQFF.

The CDR3 spells CASSPSGTGSRNEQFF. In nucleotides, the CDR3 is TGTGCCAGCAGCCCCAGCGGGACAGGGTCAAGGAATGAGCAGTTCTTC. The V and J genes are TRBV9 and TRBJ2-1; TRBD1 aligns across 9 bases. Germline CDR1 is SGDLS and CDR2 is YYNGEE. The CDR3 is made up of 16 amino acids. The ends lost 4 bases at V and 7 bases at J; junction bases unmatched: 12.

The chain recombines TRBV7-9 with TRBJ1-6, with unresolved D. CDR1 and CDR2 (germline): SEHNR, FQNEAQ (reference sequence). This CDR3 has 15 residues. The V and J ends lost 5 bases and 7 bases respectively, with 15 bases between them. This chain's CDR3 is CASSVSEGFNSPLHF. The CDR3 coding sequence is TGTGCCAGCAGCGTATCGGAGGGATTCAATTCACCCCTCCACTTT.